Following are 18 T cell receptor beta chains from one sample sequenced in a study of human thymus T cells. Thymic tissue was derived from resections collected during corrective heart surgery. Assay used: immunoSEQ multiplex PCR; TCRdb lists only in-frame clones, some missing. The table records roughly 86,000 clones, nearly 98% of them present only once. The sample taken for sequencing was thymus tissue. The source of these receptors is a boy under two years old with a congenital heart defect but otherwise immunologically healthy.

The chain links TRBV5-1 to TRBJ1-1; D is uncertain. The CDR3 length is 14 residues. Trimming stripped 4 bases from V and 0 bases from J, with 10 bases between. The V gene's germline CDR1 is SGHRS and CDR2 YFSETQ. This chain's CDR3 is CASSLGTMNTEAFF. The CDR3 nucleotides read TGCGCCAGCAGCCTGGGAACCATGAACACTGAAGCTTTCTTT.

V gene TRBV4-3 combines with J gene TRBJ1-6; D remains ambiguous. The CDR3 sequence is 16 residues long. Germline V gene data show CDR1 as LGHNA and CDR2 as YSLEER. The V end was cut by 4 bases, the J end by 0 bases, with 10 bases between. Written as DNA, the CDR3 is TGCGCCAGCAGCCGAGCAGATGGCTCCTATAATTCACCCCTCCACTTT. As protein: CASSRADGSYNSPLHF.

The V call is TRBV9, the J call TRBJ1-4; D gene unclear. Germline lookup yields CDR1 SGDLS and CDR2 YYNGEE. V was pared by 0 bases and J by 5 bases, with 14 bases between. The CDR3 spans 16 residues. CDR3 residues: CASSVGRVRNNEKLFF. The CDR3 DNA is TGTGCCAGCAGCGTAGGCCGGGTTCGGAACAATGAAAAACTGTTTTTT.

This chain connects TRBV18 to TRBJ2-4; D remains ambiguous. This CDR3 is built from 18 residues. CDR1 KGHSH and CDR2 LQKENI come from the germline V gene. Trimming took off 3 bases at V and 1 base at J, with 19 bases between the two ends. CDR3 DNA sequence: TGTGCCAGCTCACCCCCAGAGGCGTCAGGAGAGGCCAAAAACATTCAGTACTTC. Protein product: CASSPPEASGEAKNIQYF.

This clone was counted a single time. The chain has TRBV27 and TRBJ2-2, with 15 bases that match TRBD2. Losses at the gene ends were 6 bases for V and 1 base for J; bases not matched to a gene: 9. Germline lookup yields CDR1 MNHEY and CDR2 SMNVEV (reference sequence). The CDR3 is made up of 19 amino acids. In DNA form, the CDR3 reads TGTGCCAGCAGACCTAAGGGACTAGCGGGAGGTCTGAACACCGGGGAGCTGTTTTTT. This translates into CASRPKGLAGGLNTGELFF.

The rearrangement uses TRBV10-1 and TRBJ2-5, with TRBD2 as a possible D gene (7 bases). V lost 2 bases, J lost 7 bases, and 14 bases lay in between. The germline V gene encodes CDR1 WNHNN and CDR2 SYGVQD (reference sequence). The CDR3 runs 14 residues. The CDR3 sequence is CASSEAQGRGTQYF. For the CDR3, the DNA is TGCGCCAGCAGTGAGGCTCAGGGGAGGGGGACCCAGTACTTC.

The chain combines TRBV5-1 with TRBJ2-1, with D perhaps matching TRBD2 (5 bases). The length of the CDR3 is 19 residues. V was trimmed by 0 bases and J by 0 bases, leaving 19 bases between them. Germline values: CDR1 SGHRS, CDR2 YFSETQ. This CDR3 reads CASSLVFGWERSSYNEQFF. CDR3 coding DNA: TGCGCCAGCAGCTTGGTGTTCGGATGGGAGCGAAGCTCCTACAATGAGCAGTTCTTC.

The chain is built from TRBV6-4 and TRBJ1-1; TRBD1 might be the D (5 bases). Trimming left V 9 bases short and J 0 bases short, with 14 bases between. CDR3 size: 14 residues. CDR1 MRHNA and CDR2 SNTAGT come from the germline V gene. The chain's CDR3 is CARRSRDLNTEAFF. The DNA for the CDR3 is TGTGCCAGGAGATCCAGGGACCTGAACACTGAAGCTTTCTTT.

V and J are TRBV2 and TRBJ2-7; no definite D call. Germline CDR1 is SNHLY and CDR2 is FYNNEI. V was trimmed by 7 bases and J by 2 bases, leaving 3 bases between them. CDR3 size: 10 residues. The CDR3 loop reads CASKPYEQYF. The CDR3 nucleotides read TGTGCCAGCAAACCCTACGAGCAGTACTTC.

V is TRBV6-6 and J is TRBJ1-2, with 8 bases fitting TRBD1. The trim removed 5 bases at V and 4 bases at J, leaving 3 bases unmatched. Germline CDR1 reads MNHNY; CDR2 reads SVGAGI (reference sequence). The length of the CDR3 is 13 residues. As DNA, the CDR3 is TGTGCCAGCAGTCTCGGGACAGGCTATGGCTACACCTTC. Its translation: CASSLGTGYGYTF.

The rearrangement links TRBV7-2 to TRBJ2-3, with D unresolved. The CDR3 length is 15 residues. The germline V gene has CDR1 SGHTA and CDR2 FQGNSA. V dropped 1 base and J dropped 6 bases, with 14 bases sitting between them. The DNA of the CDR3 is TGTGCCAGCAGCTTAGGTACTCGCGCCGGGGATACGCAGTATTTT. This translates into CASSLGTRAGDTQYF.

The gene calls are TRBV5-4 and TRBJ1-1; TRBD1 agrees at 7 bases. Looked up from germline, CDR1 is SGHNT and CDR2 is YYREEE (reference sequence). CDR3 length equals 16 residues. Trimming cost V 4 bases and J 1 base; bases outside gene matches: 10. The CDR3: CASSPPPYRGNTEAFF. In nucleotides, the CDR3 is TGTGCCAGCAGCCCGCCACCGTACAGGGGGAACACTGAAGCTTTCTTT.

The chain carries TRBV25-1 and TRBJ2-2; possibly TRBD1 for D (5 bases). This CDR3 has 15 residues. CDR1 and CDR2 (germline): MGHDK, SYGVNS. With 4 bases removed from V and 6 bases from J, the gap between germline ends came to 15 bases. This chain's CDR3 is CASSGGPLRAGELFF. CDR3 DNA: TGTGCCAGCAGTGGGGGCCCCCTTAGGGCCGGGGAGCTGTTTTTT.

This chain joins TRBV11-2 and TRBJ2-3, with 9 bases aligning to TRBD2. V shed 4 bases, J shed 0 bases, and the junction held 2 bases outside the gene matches. The V gene's germline CDR1 is SGHAT and CDR2 FQNNGV. The CDR3 consists of 15 residues. The CDR3 sequence is CASSSTSGSTDTQYF. The CDR3 coding sequence is TGTGCCAGCAGCTCGACTAGCGGTAGCACAGATACGCAGTATTTT.

V is TRBV6-1 and J is TRBJ2-7; 9 bases fit TRBD2. The CDR3 is 14 residues long. Germline assignment: CDR1 MNHNS and CDR2 SASEGT. Trimming took 7 bases from V and 4 from J; bases not matched to a gene: 8. CDR3 DNA sequence: TGTGCCAGCACTAGCGGGATGGGTAGGTACGAGCAGTACTTC. This translates into CASTSGMGRYEQYF.

The chain links TRBV5-1 to TRBJ2-7, with D perhaps TRBD1 (6 bases). The germline gives CDR1 SGHRS, CDR2 YFSETQ. V gave up 2 bases and J gave up 0 bases, with 12 bases separating them. This CDR3 has 15 residues. The CDR3 here is CASSLAGQSSYEQYF. The CDR3 coding sequence is TGCGCCAGCAGCTTAGCAGGACAGAGCTCCTACGAGCAGTACTTC. Combining the CDR3 with reference TRBV5-1 and TRBJ2-7 gives the whole variable domain KAGVTQTPRYLIKTRGQQVTLSCSPISGHRSVSWYQQTPGQGLQFLFEYFSETQRNKGNFPGRFSGRQFSNSRSEMNVSTLELGDSALYLCASSLAGQSSYEQYFGPGTRLTVT.

The rearrangement uses TRBV2 and TRBJ2-7; D unclear. Trimming removed 5 bases at V and 2 bases at J, with 4 bases between. The V gene's germline CDR1 is SNHLY and CDR2 FYNNEI. The CDR3 extends over 11 amino acids. The CDR3 is CASSFTYEQYF. Written as DNA, the CDR3 is TGTGCCAGCAGTTTTACCTACGAGCAGTACTTC.

The rearrangement uses TRBV6-1 and TRBJ2-7; no definite D call. Trimming took off 4 bases at V and 3 bases at J, with 16 bases between the two ends. Per germline, CDR1 MNHNS and CDR2 SASEGT. This CDR3 region has 15 residues. CDR3 loop: CASSAILAGHYEQYF. CDR3 nucleotides: TGTGCCAGCAGTGCCATCTTGGCAGGCCACTACGAGCAGTACTTC.